These 28 T cell receptor beta chains were all obtained from the same sample, sequenced in a study of T cells in Graves' hyperthyroidism and ophthalmopathy. Researchers took RNA transcripts and amplified the TCR beta CDR3 regions from them. TCR CDR3 regions were first amplified by RT-PCR with HTBI primers. TCRdb reanalysed the multiplex PCR reads using MiXCR and keeps one entry per CDR3 protein. The repertoire holds hundreds of thousands of distinct CDR3 sequences, with just under 20% as singletons. Sample: blood. The receptors come from a man aged 40-49 years with Graves' ophthalmopathy.

This clonotype has a count of ten or more. CDR3 in DNA: TGTGCCAGCAGCCCCCAGAGGGAGGACGAGCAGTACTTC. It specifies CASSPQREDEQYF. This chain joins TRBV7-2 and TRBJ2-7; tentatively, D is TRBD2 (6 bases). This CDR3 is 13 amino acids long. The germline CDR1 and CDR2 sequences are SGHTA and FQGNSA. The V end lost 5 bases, the J end lost 5 bases, and 13 bases lay between the germline ends. Complete variable domain (other parts from reference TRBV7-2 and TRBJ2-7): GAGVSQSPSNKVTEKGKDVELRCDPISGHTALYWYRQSLGQGLEFLIYFQGNSAPDKSGLPSDRFSAERTGGSVSTLTIQRTQQEDSAVYLCASSPQREDEQYFGPGTRLTVT.

The V gene is TRBV28, the J gene TRBJ2-2, with D possibly being TRBD1 (6 bases). The V end lost 6 bases, the J end lost 4 bases, and 9 bases lay between the germline ends. Germline-derived CDR1 and CDR2 are MDHEN and SYDVKM. This CDR3 contains 13 residues. The CDR3 sequence is CASRPQGTGELFF. The CDR3 region has the DNA TGTGCCAGCAGACCACAGGGCACCGGGGAGCTGTTTTTT.

The V and J genes are TRBV20-1 and TRBJ1-6, with D unclear. The germline V gene has CDR1 DFQATT and CDR2 SNEGSKA (reference sequence). The CDR3 is 15 amino acids. Trimming took 1 base from V and 5 from J, leaving 12 bases between them. Here the CDR3 reads CSARAPGSNNSPLHF. CDR3 coding DNA: TGCAGTGCTAGAGCCCCGGGCTCGAATAATTCACCCCTCCACTTT.

This clonotype was seen ten or more times. The chain is built from TRBV7-2 and TRBJ2-3, with D possibly called TRBD1 or TRBD2 (5 bases each). Germline CDR1 SGHTA, CDR2 FQGNSA. V lost 3 bases and J 2 bases, leaving 15 bases between the germline ends. This CDR3 is built from 16 residues. The CDR3 here is CASSLGESWPTDTQYF. CDR3 DNA: TGTGCCAGCAGCTTGGGGGAGTCATGGCCCACAGATACGCAGTATTTT.

This clonotype was recorded many times. The V call is TRBV5-1, the J call TRBJ2-1, with TRBD1 as a possible D gene (5 bases). The CDR3 sequence is 16 residues long. V shed 1 base and J shed 0 bases, with 11 bases lying between them. Germline CDR1 is SGHRS and CDR2 is YFSETQ. The CDR3 nucleotides read TGCGCCAGCAGCTTGAATGGTGACAGCTCCTACAATGAGCAGTTCTTC. The encoded protein is CASSLNGDSSYNEQFF.

This clonotype was observed a handful of times. The rearrangement joins TRBV18 to TRBJ2-1; possibly TRBD1 or TRBD2 for D (5 bases each). From germline, CDR1 is KGHSH and CDR2 LQKENI. Between the trimmed V and J ends, which lost 6 bases and 7 bases, there was a span of 16 bases. The CDR3 loop spans 14 amino acids. In DNA form, the CDR3 reads TGTGCCAGCTCCCTCAGAGGGGTTCTAAATGAGCAGTTCTTC. This gives the protein CASSLRGVLNEQFF.

With regard to this clonotype: One junction end does not reproduce the germline sequence, and a read error may be involved. The V call is TRBV20-1, the J call TRBJ2-7, with 10 bases matching TRBD2. Looked up from germline, CDR1 is DFQATT and CDR2 is SNEGSKA (reference sequence). The CDR3 has 15 amino acids. CDR3 in amino acids: CSARVGLAGDYEQYF. CDR3 DNA sequence: TGCAGTGCGAGAGTTGGGCTAGCGGGGGACTACGAGCAGTACTTC.

This clonotype was found a few times. The rearrangement links TRBV29-1 to TRBJ2-7; the D call may be TRBD1 or TRBD2 (5 bases each). CDR1 and CDR2 from the germline V gene are SQVTM and ANQGSEA. Deletions cut 4 bases from V and 3 bases from J, with 10 bases between. The CDR3 is 12 residues long. CDR3 loop: CSVGDESYEQYF. The CDR3 nucleotides read TGCAGCGTTGGGGACGAAAGCTACGAGCAGTACTTC.

This clonotype was recorded at least ten times. V usage is TRBV20-1 and J usage is TRBJ1-1; D is undetermined. The ends were cut back, 6 bases at V and 1 base at J, with 9 bases in the middle. Germline CDR1 and CDR2: DFQATT and SNEGSKA (reference sequence). CDR3 length: 12 residues. CDR3 in DNA: TGCAGTGCCTCGGATCAGAACACTGAAGCTTTCTTT. Amino acids: CSASDQNTEAFF.

This clonotype has a count of ten or more. CDR3 loop: CASSSTSGETQYF. The CDR3 nucleotides are TGTGCCAGCAGCTCCACTAGCGGAGAGACCCAGTACTTC. The rearrangement joins TRBV7-2 to TRBJ2-5, with 8 nucleotides matching TRBD2. The CDR3 runs 13 residues. CDR1 and CDR2 (germline): SGHTA, FQGNSA. J was trimmed by 4 bases and V by 4 bases; bases with no gene match: 2.

This clonotype occurred many times. V is TRBV29-1 and J is TRBJ2-7; 7 nucleotides align to TRBD1. This CDR3 region has 13 residues. V lost 6 bases and J lost 2; bases outside the gene matches: 7. Germline lookup yields CDR1 SQVTM and CDR2 ANQGSEA. DNA for the CDR3: TGCAGCGTGTACCGGGACAGCACCTACGAGCAGTACTTC. Protein product: CSVYRDSTYEQYF.

This clonotype showed up just a few times. V usage is TRBV19 and J usage is TRBJ2-7, with unresolved D. Germline V gene lookup returns CDR1 LNHDA and CDR2 SQIVND (reference sequence). The V end lost 10 bases, the J end lost 2 bases, and 18 bases lay between the germline ends. The CDR3 runs to 14 residues. The CDR3 spells CATAPPGSAYEQYF. The DNA of the CDR3 is TGTGCCACCGCACCCCCAGGTTCGGCCTACGAGCAGTACTTC.

Written as DNA, the CDR3 is TGTGCCAGCAGCTATCAAGCGGGAGGAGGATACGAGCAGTACTTC. As protein: CASSYQAGGGYEQYF. The chain uses TRBV7-3 and TRBJ2-7; 9 nucleotides align to TRBD2. The CDR3 consists of 15 residues. Germline CDR1 SGHTA, CDR2 FQGTGA. With 4 bases clipped from V and 4 bases from J, the junction kept 8 bases outside the gene matches.

This clonotype was seen at least ten times. This chain joins TRBV2 and TRBJ1-3; D remains unclear. CDR3 size: 12 residues. Germline V gene data show CDR1 as SNHLY and CDR2 as FYNNEI. V was shortened by 2 bases and J by 4 bases, with 3 bases between the two germline ends. The CDR3 region has the DNA TGTGCCAGCAGTGAATTGGGAAACACCATATATTTT. This sequence encodes CASSELGNTIYF.

The chain has TRBV5-1 and TRBJ2-7; no clear D gene. Germline CDR1 SGHRS, CDR2 YFSETQ. V lost 0 bases, J lost 1 base, and 8 bases lay in between. The CDR3 length is 14 residues. Here the CDR3 DNA reads TGCGCCAGCAGCTTGGATGCCAGATCCTACGAGCAGTACTTC. It codes for CASSLDARSYEQYF.

This clonotype showed up just a few times. This chain joins TRBV4-3 and TRBJ1-5; the D gene is possibly TRBD1 (6 bases). V was pared by 0 bases and J by 6 bases, with 18 bases between. The CDR3 contains 17 residues. Germline assignment: CDR1 LGHNA and CDR2 YSLEER. The CDR3 DNA sequence: TGCGCCAGCAGCCAAGATCTCGATGTGACAGGAGCTCAGCCCCAGCATTTT. Translating it yields CASSQDLDVTGAQPQHF.

V is TRBV12-3 or TRBV12-4 and J is TRBJ1-1; 8 bases line up with TRBD1. V shed 3 bases, J shed 4 bases, and the junction held 7 bases outside the gene matches. CDR3 length: 15 amino acids. The CDR3 coding sequence is TGTGCCAGCAGTTTTCAGGGGGCGATGGGCACTGAAGCTTTCTTT. Its protein product is CASSFQGAMGTEAFF.

The rearrangement uses TRBV12-5 and TRBJ1-1; weak D call: TRBD1 (5 bases). Trimming removed 5 bases from V and 0 bases from J, with 10 bases in between. Germline CDR1 and CDR2: LGHNT and FRNRAP. The CDR3 has 14 residues. This chain's CDR3 is CASGLQGLNTEAFF. CDR3 nucleotide sequence: TGTGCTAGTGGTCTCCAGGGACTGAACACTGAAGCTTTCTTT. The variable domain in full, with the rest retrieved from reference TRBV12-5 and TRBJ1-1, is DARVTQTPRHKVTEMGQEVTMRCQPILGHNTVFWYRQTMMQGLELLAYFRNRAPLDDSGMPKDRFSAEMPDATLATLKIQPSEPRDSAVYFCASGLQGLNTEAFFGQGTRLTVV.

This clonotype has a count of ten or more. The chain employs TRBV28 and TRBJ2-2, with D maybe TRBD2 (6 bases). V was trimmed by 3 bases and J by 3 bases, leaving 11 bases between them. The CDR3 runs to 15 residues. Germline CDR1 MDHEN, CDR2 SYDVKM. Written as DNA, the CDR3 is TGTGCCAGCAGTTTGGGGGGTTTTGACACCGGGGAGCTGTTTTTT. Translation: CASSLGGFDTGELFF.

This clonotype has more than one count but fewer than ten. The chain employs TRBV28 and TRBJ1-5, with D tentatively TRBD1 (5 bases). Germline V lookup: CDR1 MDHEN, CDR2 SYDVKM. The CDR3 sequence is 14 residues long. V was cut by 2 bases and J by 7 bases, with 12 bases left in between. The CDR3 nucleotides read TGTGCCAGCAGTTTAGCAGGGACGGAACAGCCCCAGCATTTT. Translated, it gives CASSLAGTEQPQHF. Combining the CDR3 with reference TRBV28 and TRBJ1-5 gives the whole variable domain DVKVTQSSRYLVKRTGEKVFLECVQDMDHENMFWYRQDPGLGLRLIYFSYDVKMKEKGDIPEGYSVSREKKERFSLILESASTNQTSMYLCASSLAGTEQPQHFGDGTRLSIL.

This clonotype was recorded many times. This sequence joins TRBV7-9 and TRBJ2-7; D unclear. Germline CDR1 reads SEHNR; CDR2 reads FQNEAQ (reference sequence). This CDR3 spans 14 amino acids. V was shortened by 5 bases and J by 5 bases, with 16 bases between the two germline ends. DNA of the CDR3: TGTGCCAGCAGCCCTCCGGCCGGCCTCCACGAGCAGTACTTC. As protein: CASSPPAGLHEQYF. The full variable domain, with the rest looked up from reference TRBV7-9 and TRBJ2-7, is DTGVSQNPRHKITKRGQNVTFRCDPISEHNRLYWYRQTLGQGPEFLTYFQNEAQLEKSRLLSDRFSAERPKGSFSTLEIQRTEQGDSAMYLCASSPPAGLHEQYFGPGTRLTVT.

The CDR3 spells CATSRDHITEAFF. The CDR3 DNA follows: TGTGCCACCAGCAGAGATCATATTACTGAAGCTTTCTTT. This chain joins TRBV15 and TRBJ1-1; D gene unclear. Trimming cost V 0 bases and J 5 bases, with 7 bases left between them. CDR1 and CDR2 from the germline V gene are LNHNV and YYDKDF (reference sequence). The CDR3 has 13 residues.

The chain uses TRBV3-1 and TRBJ2-4, with 12 bases fitting TRBD1. The CDR3 is made up of 16 amino acids. Germline CDR1 reads LGHDT; CDR2 reads YNNKEL (reference sequence). Trimming cost V 4 bases and J 5 bases; bases outside gene matches: 6. The CDR3 here is CASSRPGQGAQNIQYF. The CDR3 bases are TGTGCCAGCAGCCGCCCGGGACAGGGGGCCCAAAACATTCAGTACTTC.

There are a few counts of this clonotype. The chain uses TRBV5-1 and TRBJ2-2; TRBD2 is a possible D gene (6 bases). The germline V gene encodes CDR1 SGHRS and CDR2 YFSETQ. The V and J ends lost 4 bases and 4 bases respectively, with 11 bases between them. The CDR3 loop spans 14 amino acids. CDR3 nucleotides: TGCGCCAGCAGCGAAACCGGGGGCACCGGGGAGCTGTTTTTT. It is translated as CASSETGGTGELFF.

This clonotype has only a few counts. This chain joins TRBV27 and TRBJ2-5; D is possibly TRBD2 (6 bases). The CDR3 runs to 11 residues. V was cut by 3 bases and J by 8 bases, with 7 bases left in between. Looked up from germline, CDR1 is MNHEY and CDR2 is SMNVEV (reference sequence). CDR3 in DNA: TGTGCCAGCAGTTTCGCGGGAACCCAGTACTTC. This translates into CASSFAGTQYF.

The gene calls are TRBV9 and TRBJ2-5; 8 bases are shared with TRBD2. The V gene's germline CDR1 is SGDLS and CDR2 YYNGEE. With 3 bases clipped from V and 2 bases from J, the junction kept 3 bases outside the gene matches. This CDR3 has 14 amino acids. CDR3 loop: CASSGSGAQETQYF. In DNA form, the CDR3 reads TGTGCCAGCAGCGGTAGCGGGGCGCAAGAGACCCAGTACTTC.

This chain links TRBV18 with TRBJ1-1, with D possibly matching TRBD1 (6 bases). The CDR3 contains 18 residues. Trimming pared 0 bases from V and 1 base from J, leaving 18 bases between. CDR1 KGHSH and CDR2 LQKENI come from the germline V gene. CDR3 amino acids: CASSPPPGRGGWNTEAFF. For the CDR3, the DNA is TGTGCCAGCTCACCACCGCCGGGCAGGGGAGGGTGGAACACTGAAGCTTTCTTT.

There are a few counts of this clonotype. The CDR3 DNA sequence: TGTGCCAGCTCACCATTGAGAGAAGCCGAGCAGTACTTC. Amino acid sequence: CASSPLREAEQYF. The V and J genes are TRBV18 and TRBJ2-7; no reliable D call. Germline V gives CDR1 KGHSH, CDR2 LQKENI. V shed 2 bases and J shed 6 bases, with 11 bases lying between them. The length of the CDR3 is 13 residues.